A single sample gave rise to the 20 T cell receptor beta chains below, sequenced in a study of T-cell reconstitution after alpha-beta-depleted transplantation in children. Preparation of the TCRbeta library involved a method that used unique molecular identifiers. TCRdb recomputed calls from the PCR reads with MiXCR, one row per CDR3 protein. The sample gives 550,000 to 800,000 distinct CDR3 sequences, about an eighth of which show up once; 0.79% is in the top ten. Sample: PBMCs, taken before TCRalphabeta/CD19-depleted stem cell transplant. Receptor source: a girl aged 2 to 9 with congenital amegakaryocytic thrombocytopenia, due to receive a stem cell transplant.

There are a few counts of this clonotype. The rearrangement links TRBV14 to TRBJ1-6; D uncertain. The CDR3 is made up of 15 amino acids. Germline V gene sequence: CDR1 SGHDN, CDR2 FVKESK. The germline V and J ends were trimmed by 2 bases and 6 bases, with 11 bases remaining between them. The CDR3 sequence is CASSQSTDFNSPLHF. DNA of the CDR3: TGTGCCAGCAGCCAATCAACGGATTTTAATTCACCCCTCCACTTT.

This clonotype was seen only a few times. The chain is built from TRBV7-2 and TRBJ2-4, with D possibly called TRBD1 or TRBD2 (6 bases each). Germline loops: CDR1 SGHTA, CDR2 FQGNSA. V lost 3 bases and J 0 bases, leaving 12 bases between the germline ends. CDR3 length equals 16 residues. The CDR3 region has the DNA TGTGCCAGCAGCTTCCGGGGGCTTCTAGCCAAAAACATTCAGTACTTC. Protein sequence: CASSFRGLLAKNIQYF.

This clonotype turned up a few times. V is TRBV28 and J is TRBJ2-1; TRBD1 might be the D (6 bases). With 7 bases removed from V and 6 bases from J, the gap between germline ends came to 13 bases. The CDR3 consists of 13 residues. Per germline, CDR1 MDHEN and CDR2 SYDVKM. The CDR3 coding sequence is TGTGCCAGCAAGGACCCAGGGGTCAATGAGCAGTTCTTC. It yields the protein CASKDPGVNEQFF.

This clonotype was recorded many times. The chain has TRBV6-2 or TRBV6-3 and TRBJ2-1; possible D gene TRBD2, 6 bases. Germline lookup yields CDR1 MNHEY and CDR2 SVGEGT. This CDR3 comprises 15 residues. The V end was cut by 2 bases, the J end by 0 bases, with 8 bases between. The CDR3 DNA sequence: TGTGCCAGCAGTTACGAACTAGCCTCCTACAATGAGCAGTTCTTC. Its translation is CASSYELASYNEQFF.

In its sample, this clonotype was seen a few times. The CDR3 reads CSATPSGTSSYEQYF. The DNA for the CDR3 is TGCAGTGCTACCCCTAGCGGGACTAGCTCCTACGAGCAGTACTTC. The chain recombines TRBV20-1 with TRBJ2-7; the match to TRBD2 covers 9 bases. The V segment lost 4 bases and the J segment 0 bases; nucleotides outside the gene matches: 7. The CDR3 is made up of 15 amino acids. Germline V gene data show CDR1 as DFQATT and CDR2 as SNEGSKA (reference sequence).

This clonotype was picked up many times. The chain recombines TRBV27 with TRBJ2-3, with D perhaps matching TRBD2 (5 bases). Deletions cut 2 bases from V and 4 bases from J, with 13 bases between. Germline loops: CDR1 MNHEY, CDR2 SMNVEV (reference sequence). The CDR3 sequence is 15 residues long. The CDR3 sequence: CASSLTLLDPDTQYF. The CDR3 region has the DNA TGTGCCAGCAGTTTAACATTACTAGACCCAGATACGCAGTATTTT.

This clonotype was seen ten or more times. The chain joins TRBV29-1 to TRBJ1-2; D is ambiguous. Germline V gene data show CDR1 as SQVTM and CDR2 as ANQGSEA. V gave up 3 bases and J gave up 3 bases, with 8 bases separating them. The CDR3 extends over 12 amino acids. The CDR3: CSVETGYYGYTF. The CDR3 region has the DNA TGCAGCGTTGAGACCGGATACTATGGCTACACCTTC.

This clonotype has a handful of counts. The chain joins TRBV19 to TRBJ2-2; D is undetermined. Germline CDR1 and CDR2: LNHDA and SQIVND (reference sequence). V was pared by 2 bases and J by 3 bases, with 10 bases between. The CDR3 covers 15 residues. CDR3 sequence: CASSILGLDTGELFF. The CDR3 DNA follows: TGTGCCAGTAGTATACTGGGTTTAGACACCGGGGAGCTGTTTTTT.

In DNA, the CDR3 is TGTGCCAGCAGTTTAGCACTAGCGGGACAAGGTCTGTTCTTC. It encodes CASSLALAGQGLFF. The chain employs TRBV28 and TRBJ2-1, with TRBD2 matching 10 bases. The CDR3 length is 14 residues. The V and J ends lost 2 bases and 15 bases, in that order; junction bases with no gene match: 10. The germline CDR1 and CDR2 sequences are MDHEN and SYDVKM.

The sample holds many counts of this clonotype. CDR3: CASSLDLGEQYF. The CDR3 nucleotides are TGCGCCAGCAGCTTGGACCTGGGCGAGCAGTACTTC. V and J are TRBV5-1 and TRBJ2-7; D gene unclear. Germline CDR1 reads SGHRS; CDR2 reads YFSETQ. Trimming cost V 0 bases and J 6 bases, with 7 bases left between them. This CDR3 comprises 12 residues. The variable domain in full, with the rest retrieved from reference TRBV5-1 and TRBJ2-7, is KAGVTQTPRYLIKTRGQQVTLSCSPISGHRSVSWYQQTPGQGLQFLFEYFSETQRNKGNFPGRFSGRQFSNSRSEMNVSTLELGDSALYLCASSLDLGEQYFGPGTRLTVT.

This clonotype has at least ten counts. This chain uses TRBV28 with TRBJ2-5; TRBD2 agrees at 7 bases. CDR1 and CDR2 from the germline V gene are MDHEN and SYDVKM. The V gene end was trimmed by 8 bases and the J gene end by 5 bases; junction bases not matched to a gene: 11. The CDR3 covers 14 residues. The CDR3 DNA sequence: TGTGCCAGCGGACCGGGGGGTAGAATGGAGACCCAGTACTTC. This translates into CASGPGGRMETQYF.

This clonotype showed up many times. This chain connects TRBV7-2 to TRBJ2-7; TRBD2 agrees at 11 bases. Trimming cost V 5 bases and J 4 bases; bases outside gene matches: 7. The CDR3 spans 15 residues. CDR1 and CDR2 (germline): SGHTA, FQGNSA. CDR3 protein: CASSILAGVQYEQYF. CDR3 nucleotides: TGTGCCAGCAGCATACTAGCGGGAGTTCAGTACGAGCAGTACTTC. Based on the CDR3 plus reference TRBV7-2 and TRBJ2-7, the full variable domain is GAGVSQSPSNKVTEKGKDVELRCDPISGHTALYWYRQSLGQGLEFLIYFQGNSAPDKSGLPSDRFSAERTGGSVSTLTIQRTQQEDSAVYLCASSILAGVQYEQYFGPGTRLTVT.

This clonotype has ten or more counts. The chain combines TRBV29-1 with TRBJ2-5, with a possible D match to TRBD2 (5 bases). CDR3 size: 14 residues. Trimming shortened V by 6 bases and J by 4 bases, and 18 bases separated the two germline ends. CDR1 is SQVTM, CDR2 ANQGSEA, per germline. CDR3 nucleotide sequence: TGCAGCGTCCATCTTCCTAGCTTGATAGAGACCCAGTACTTC. Its protein is CSVHLPSLIETQYF.

This clonotype was seen many times. The chain recombines TRBV10-3 with TRBJ2-1; D uncertain. Germline lookup yields CDR1 ENHRY and CDR2 SYGVKD. The CDR3 sequence is 13 residues long. V was pared by 5 bases and J by 8 bases, with 13 bases between. CDR3 sequence (DNA): TGTGCCATCAGTCCCGGTCAAGAGGATGAGCAGTTCTTC. Translated, it gives CAISPGQEDEQFF.

The rearrangement joins TRBV20-1 to TRBJ2-3, with 13 bases that match TRBD2. Looked up from germline, CDR1 is DFQATT and CDR2 is SNEGSKA (reference sequence). The CDR3 runs to 14 residues. The DNA of the CDR3 is TGCAGCATCCAACTAGCGGGAGGGTTAGATACGCAGTATTTT. Its protein product is CSIQLAGGLDTQYF.

This clonotype was found many times. The chain recombines TRBV29-1 with TRBJ2-1, with 9 bases fitting TRBD1. The CDR3 length is 13 residues. The V segment lost 7 bases and the J segment 8 bases; nucleotides outside the gene matches: 9. Germline loops: CDR1 SQVTM, CDR2 ANQGSEA. In DNA, the CDR3 is TGCAGCGCCGGGACAGGGATGGGTGATGAGCAGTTCTTC. This sequence encodes CSAGTGMGDEQFF.

This clonotype has only a few counts. This CDR3 is CASSLLQGHNEQFF. The CDR3 region has the DNA TGTGCCAGCAGCTTATTGCAGGGGCACAATGAGCAGTTCTTC. The chain links TRBV7-6 to TRBJ2-1, with D possibly matching TRBD1 (6 bases). Germline V gene lookup returns CDR1 SGHVS and CDR2 FNYEAQ. This CDR3 comprises 14 residues. Between the trimmed V and J ends, which lost 2 bases and 5 bases, there was a span of 10 bases.

This rearrangement joins TRBV15 to TRBJ2-4, with TRBD1 matching 7 bases. There are 16 residues in the CDR3. V dropped 2 bases and J dropped 3; count of bases not matched to a gene: 7. From germline, CDR1 is LNHNV and CDR2 YYDKDF (reference sequence). The CDR3 DNA sequence: TGTGCCACCAGCAGACTAGACAGGGCAGGCAAAAACATTCAGTACTTC. It specifies CATSRLDRAGKNIQYF.

This clonotype was picked up many times. The rearrangement joins TRBV5-1 to TRBJ1-2; 8 positions match TRBD1. This CDR3 region has 15 residues. V lost 7 bases and J lost 2; bases outside the gene matches: 10. Germline V gene lookup returns CDR1 SGHRS and CDR2 YFSETQ. The CDR3: CASGPRQGTNYGYTF. CDR3 nucleotides: TGCGCCAGCGGACCCAGACAGGGGACGAACTATGGCTACACCTTC.

This clonotype was seen a handful of times. The V and J genes are TRBV12-3 or TRBV12-4 and TRBJ2-2; D might be TRBD2 (6 bases). CDR3 size: 18 residues. Deletions cut 6 bases from V and 6 bases from J, with 26 bases between. The CDR3 region has the DNA TGTGCCAGCAGCCCTCATAGGTCAACGGCGGGAAGTCCCGGGGAGCTGTTTTTT. Encoded protein: CASSPHRSTAGSPGELFF.